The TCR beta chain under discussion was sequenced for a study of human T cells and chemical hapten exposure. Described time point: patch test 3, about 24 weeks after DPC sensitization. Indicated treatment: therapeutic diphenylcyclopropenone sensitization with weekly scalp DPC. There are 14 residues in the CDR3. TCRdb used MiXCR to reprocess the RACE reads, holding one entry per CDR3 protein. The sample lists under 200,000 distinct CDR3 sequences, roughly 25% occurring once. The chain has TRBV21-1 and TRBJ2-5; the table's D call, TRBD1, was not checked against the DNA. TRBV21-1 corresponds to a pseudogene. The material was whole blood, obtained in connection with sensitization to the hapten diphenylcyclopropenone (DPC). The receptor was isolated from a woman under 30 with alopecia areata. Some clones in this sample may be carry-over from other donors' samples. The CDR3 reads CASSTSGIQETQYF. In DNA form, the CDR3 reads TGTGCCAGCAGCACATCAGGGATTCAAGAGACCCAGTACTTC.